These T cell receptor beta chains were read from a single sample in a study of T cells after yellow fever vaccination. TCRdb called the 5' RACE reads again in MiXCR, with one record for every CDR3 protein. The sample contains over 300,000 distinct CDR3 sequences, 3.6% of which appear only once. The sample in question was PBMCs, obtained on the day of the yellow fever booster vaccination. These receptors were obtained from a man aged 18 to 29 who received the YFV17D yellow fever vaccine. CDR3s leave out the opening cysteine and the closing phenylalanine or tryptophan. The order of the fields is V gene, CDR3 protein.

>TRBV7-9
ASSLVAQRNSPLH
>TRBV4-1
ASSQRTSGAYEQY
>TRBV5-1
ASSLGVSAVGGEQF
>TRBV20-1
SAPRTRGRQETQY
>TRBV20-1
SATMTDQPQH
>TRBV25-1
ASSESDWRYEQY
>TRBV7-9
ASRMVGSPLH
>TRBV2
ASSEGRKQETQY
>TRBV12-3/TRBV12-4
ASRPQASGNTIY
>TRBV27
ASTPTSGGETQY
>TRBV5-1
ASSLEGSSYNEQF